This T cell receptor (beta chain) comes out of a study of human versus mouse CDR3 diversity and MHC coevolution. Repertoires were generated with immunoSEQ multiplex PCR, while TCRdb's copy carries only in-frame clones and drops some. The profile covers 75,000 to 90,000 clones, with 93% appearing a single time and 1.3% taken by the ten largest. Germline V gene lookup returns CDR1 KGHSH and CDR2 LQKENI. V lost 2 bases to trimming and J lost 7 bases, with 12 bases between them. This CDR3 has 14 amino acids. The specimen sequenced was naive CD4+ T cells from blood. Subset described: CD45RO-negative CD62L-positive naive CD4 T cells. This TCR came from a person between 25 and 69 years old in good health. This chain links TRBV18 with TRBJ1-5; no definite D call. As DNA, the CDR3 is TGTGCCAGCTCACCATATGAGGGATACCAGCCCCAGCATTTT. This gives the protein CASSPYEGYQPQHF.